The clone carrying this T cell receptor (beta chain) counts as medium-sized by frequency. Its antigen is undetermined. Germline loops: CDR1 MGHRA, CDR2 YSYEKL. This CDR3 has 14 residues. There is no recorded DNA. The iaTreg subset was defined as HLA-DR+ Treg cells. The data were obtained in a study of synovial regulatory T cells in juvenile arthritis. Study findings and constraints: Synovial Teff and blood CPL repertoires partially overlapped with iaTreg TCR repertoires, which were largely patient-private. Synovial Treg CDR3 sequences overlapped more with iaTregs than other circulating Tregs. Inflammation-associated Treg cells in blood had less TCR diversity than the remaining blood Treg cells.

The protocol was immunoSEQ multiplex PCR, while the TCRdb copy is restricted to in-frame clones and leaves out a portion. The sample has 9,000 to 10,000 clones, and its top ten clones hold around 1.7%. This chain uses TRBV4-1 with TRBJ2-6; there is no DNA to check the TCRdb D call of TRBD2. This receptor was identified in a donor between 2 and 35 years old with juvenile idiopathic arthritis. Sequences were obtained from Treg cells from blood. Subset reported: HLA-DR+ inflammation-associated blood Treg cells. CDR3 region: CASSQPVGANVLTF.